Shown below are 17 T cell receptor beta chains from a single sample sequenced in a study of T cell changes during pregnancy in multiple sclerosis. Assay: immunoSEQ multiplex PCR; the TCRdb copy retains only in-frame clones and omits some. This table holds over 90,000 clones, just over 90% found once. Source: peripheral blood, taken in the second trimester of pregnancy. These receptors came from a female donor in good health, enrolled as a control in a pregnancy study.

This chain joins TRBV5-6 and TRBJ1-1; 7 bases line up with TRBD1. V shed 2 bases, J shed 4 bases, and the junction held 5 bases outside the gene matches. The CDR3 extends over 14 amino acids. From germline, CDR1 is SGHDT and CDR2 YYEEEE. The CDR3 bases are TGTGCCAGCAGCTTAGGACAGGAGCTCACTGAAGCTTTCTTT. Translation gives CASSLGQELTEAFF.

The rearrangement uses TRBV29-1 and TRBJ1-1; perhaps TRBD1 as D (5 bases). The CDR3 has 9 amino acids. V shed 7 bases and J shed 5 bases, with 5 bases lying between them. Germline CDR1 reads SQVTM; CDR2 reads ANQGSEA. DNA of the CDR3: TGCAGCGAGGGGACTGAAGCTTTCTTT. Amino acids: CSEGTEAFF.

The V call is TRBV6-1, the J call TRBJ1-1; unclear D gene. Germline V gene sequence: CDR1 MNHNS, CDR2 SASEGT. The CDR3 totals 14 residues. Trimming shortened V by 1 base and J by 4 bases, and 10 bases separated the two germline ends. CDR3 sequence: CASSEGAESTEAFF. CDR3 DNA sequence: TGTGCCAGCAGTGAAGGAGCGGAAAGCACTGAAGCTTTCTTT.

The gene calls are TRBV5-1 and TRBJ2-7, with TRBD2 as a possible D gene (6 bases). Germline V gives CDR1 SGHRS, CDR2 YFSETQ. The ends were cut back, 0 bases at V and 0 bases at J, with 13 bases in the middle. The length of the CDR3 is 16 residues. The DNA of the CDR3 is TGCGCCAGCAGCTTGGACCGGCGGGACGGCTCCTACGAGCAGTACTTC. This codes for CASSLDRRDGSYEQYF.

This clone has a single count. This chain links TRBV7-2 with TRBJ2-7; TRBD2 might be the D (6 bases). CDR1 and CDR2 from the germline V gene are SGHTA and FQGNSA. The CDR3 extends over 14 amino acids. The V end lost 1 base, the J end lost 0 bases, and 7 bases lay between the germline ends. Written as DNA, the CDR3 is TGTGCCAGCAGCTTAGTCGGGAGCTCCTACGAGCAGTACTTC. Translating it yields CASSLVGSSYEQYF.

V is TRBV5-1 and J is TRBJ1-1; TRBD1 matches 8 bases. Germline assignment: CDR1 SGHRS and CDR2 YFSETQ. Trimming cost V 4 bases and J 1 base; bases outside gene matches: 6. CDR3 length: 15 amino acids. The CDR3 DNA reads TGCGCCAGCAGCAGTACCGGGACAGGGAACACTGAAGCTTTCTTT. Protein product: CASSSTGTGNTEAFF.

The chain is built from TRBV11-2 and TRBJ1-2; D not resolved. In germline, CDR1 is SGHAT, CDR2 FQNNGV. With 1 base removed from V and 5 bases from J, the gap between germline ends came to 14 bases. The CDR3 contains 15 residues. CDR3 in amino acids: CASSLVARGAYGYTF. DNA of the CDR3: TGTGCCAGCAGCTTAGTGGCCCGGGGTGCTTATGGCTACACCTTC.

The gene calls are TRBV9 and TRBJ2-7; 10 positions agree with TRBD2. CDR1 and CDR2 (germline): SGDLS, YYNGEE. J lost 4 bases, V lost 3 bases, and 13 bases had no gene match. The CDR3 runs 17 residues. Here the CDR3 reads CASSALEGAGGPYEQYF. In DNA form, the CDR3 reads TGTGCCAGCAGCGCCCTCGAAGGAGCGGGAGGGCCATACGAGCAGTACTTC.

V is TRBV19 and J is TRBJ1-3, with 7 bases matching TRBD1. Trimming removed 4 bases from V and 0 bases from J; junction bases left unmatched: 9. The CDR3 runs 17 residues. The germline V gene has CDR1 LNHDA and CDR2 SQIVND (reference sequence). The CDR3 region has the DNA TGTGCCAGTAGTAGGAGGACAGGCTTGAACTCTGGAAACACCATATATTTT. It translates to CASSRRTGLNSGNTIYF.

This rearrangement joins TRBV28 to TRBJ1-6; D call uncertain. Trimming left V 5 bases short and J 13 bases short, with 12 bases between. Germline V gene lookup returns CDR1 MDHEN and CDR2 SYDVKM. The CDR3 sequence is 12 residues long. The CDR3 sequence: CASSPPERPLHF. CDR3 nucleotides: TGTGCCAGCAGTCCCCCCGAGAGGCCCCTCCACTTT. The full variable domain, rest sourced from reference TRBV28 and TRBJ1-6, is DVKVTQSSRYLVKRTGEKVFLECVQDMDHENMFWYRQDPGLGLRLIYFSYDVKMKEKGDIPEGYSVSREKKERFSLILESASTNQTSMYLCASSPPERPLHFGNGTRLTVT.

V gene TRBV10-3 combines with J gene TRBJ1-1; 9 bases line up with TRBD1. The length of the CDR3 is 15 residues. Germline values: CDR1 ENHRY, CDR2 SYGVKD. The V and J ends lost 4 bases and 5 bases, in that order; junction bases with no gene match: 8. The CDR3 reads CAISARQGVNTEAFF. The CDR3 DNA is TGTGCCATCAGTGCACGACAGGGGGTCAATACTGAAGCTTTCTTT.

The chain has TRBV5-4 and TRBJ1-3; perhaps TRBD1 as D (5 bases). With 3 bases removed from V and 0 bases from J, the gap between germline ends came to 10 bases. Germline V gives CDR1 SGHNT, CDR2 YYREEE (reference sequence). This CDR3 is 15 amino acids long. In nucleotides, the CDR3 is TGTGCCAGCAGCTCCTTGACAGCCTCTGGAAACACCATATATTTT. Translating gives CASSSLTASGNTIYF.

This clone appeared once. CDR3 sequence (DNA): TGCGCCAGCAGCCAAGATGCGGTCACCGGGGAGCTGTTTTTT. Translated, it gives CASSQDAVTGELFF. V is TRBV4-3 and J is TRBJ2-2; D gene unclear. The CDR3 has 14 residues. V was clipped by 0 bases and J by 4 bases, with 6 bases between them. Per germline, CDR1 LGHNA and CDR2 YSLEER.

The chain couples TRBV27 to TRBJ1-1; 7 bases are a match to TRBD1. The CDR3 spans 13 residues. Trimming at V came to 3 bases and at J to 7 bases, leaving 5 bases not matched to a gene. Germline lookup yields CDR1 MNHEY and CDR2 SMNVEV (reference sequence). CDR3 nucleotide sequence: TGTGCCAGCAGTTTCGGACAGGCCGTTGAAGCTTTCTTT. Amino acids: CASSFGQAVEAFF.

The genes are TRBV20-1 and TRBJ2-1, with a weak D call TRBD2 (6 bases). The CDR3 runs to 11 residues. Germline CDR1 DFQATT, CDR2 SNEGSKA (reference sequence). V lost 5 bases, J lost 13 bases, and 15 bases lay in between. CDR3 sequence reads: CSARQEGSQFF. Here the CDR3 DNA reads TGCAGTGCTCGCCAGGAGGGAAGTCAGTTCTTC.

The rearrangement joins TRBV18 to TRBJ2-1, with 12 positions matching TRBD2. Trimming removed 2 bases from V and 3 bases from J; junction bases left unmatched: 11. The CDR3 loop spans 19 amino acids. Germline V CDR1 and CDR2: KGHSH, LQKENI. For the CDR3, the DNA is TGTGCCAGCTCACCATCGTGGACTAGCGGGACGTTCTACTACAATGAGCAGTTCTTC. It yields the protein CASSPSWTSGTFYYNEQFF.

V gene TRBV11-3 combines with J gene TRBJ2-2, with 7 bases aligning to TRBD2. The CDR3 is made up of 18 amino acids. V lost 4 bases, J lost 0 bases, and 11 bases stayed unmatched. CDR1 is SGHNT and CDR2 is YENEEA in the germline V gene. The CDR3 sequence is CASSSTPKAGSNTGELFF. CDR3 nucleotide sequence: TGTGCCAGCAGCTCTACTCCGAAAGCGGGATCGAACACCGGGGAGCTGTTTTTT.